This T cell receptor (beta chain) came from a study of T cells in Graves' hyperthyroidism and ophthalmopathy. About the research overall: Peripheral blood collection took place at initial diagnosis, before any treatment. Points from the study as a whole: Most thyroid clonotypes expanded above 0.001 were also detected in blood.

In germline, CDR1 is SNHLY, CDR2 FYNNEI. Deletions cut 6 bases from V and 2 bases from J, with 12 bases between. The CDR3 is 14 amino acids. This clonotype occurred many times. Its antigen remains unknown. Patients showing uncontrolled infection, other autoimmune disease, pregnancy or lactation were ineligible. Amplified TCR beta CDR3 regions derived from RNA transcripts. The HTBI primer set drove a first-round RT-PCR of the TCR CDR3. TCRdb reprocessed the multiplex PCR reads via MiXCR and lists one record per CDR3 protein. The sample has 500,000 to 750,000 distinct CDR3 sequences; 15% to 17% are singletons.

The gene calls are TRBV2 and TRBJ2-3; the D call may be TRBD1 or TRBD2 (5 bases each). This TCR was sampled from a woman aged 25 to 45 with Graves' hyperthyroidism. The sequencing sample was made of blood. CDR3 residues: CASSTGPDTDTQYF. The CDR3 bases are TGTGCCAGCAGCACGGGACCGGACACAGATACGCAGTATTTT. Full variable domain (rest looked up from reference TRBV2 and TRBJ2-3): EPEVTQTPSHQVTQMGQEVILRCVPISNHLYFYWYRQILGQKVEFLVSFYNNEISEKSEIFDDQFSVERPDGSNFTLKIRSTKLEDSAMYFCASSTGPDTDTQYFGPGTRLTVL.